This T cell receptor (beta chain) stems from a study of technical replicates of blood from a handful of donors. Method: immunoSEQ multiplex PCR; TCRdb's copy keeps in-frame clones and lacks some. Here the sample spans more than 60,000 clones, roughly 93% being singletons. The CDR3 length is 15 residues. V lost 1 base, J lost 3 bases, and 4 bases stayed unmatched. Germline values: CDR1 LNHDA, CDR2 SQIVND (reference sequence). The clonotype was recovered from a human donor in good health. The gene calls are TRBV19 and TRBJ2-7, with 9 bases aligning to TRBD1. Sequenced input: T cells isolated from PBMCs. CDR3 loop: CASSIAGTGNYEQYF. The DNA for the CDR3 is TGTGCCAGTAGTATAGCCGGGACAGGGAACTACGAGCAGTACTTC.